Listed below are T cell receptor beta chains from one sample, sequenced in a study of OX40 agonist ivuxolimab in advanced cancers. Sequencing was performed with immunoSEQ multiplex PCR; in TCRdb, only in-frame clones are kept and a portion is missing. The sample yields 10,000 to 13,000 clones, 78% seen once. The sample in question was CD4+ or CD8+ T cells sorted from blood, obtained in a trial of the OX40 agonist ivuxolimab. All receptors derive from an adult with an advanced solid tumor such as melanoma, head and neck, liver or kidney cancer. The CDR3 runs from the conserved cysteine through the conserved F or W. Fields, in order: J gene, clone size, V gene, CDR3 protein. Clone sizes are given selectively: once, few, many, or a class where the clone is expanded.

TRBJ1-1	NA	TRBV21-1	CASSGIKTEAFF
TRBJ2-7	NA	TRBV6-5	CASSYSAGGSYEQYF
TRBJ2-7	NA	TRBV4-1	CASSHSGEPIEQYF
TRBJ2-5	NA	TRBV5-4	CASSLGQGETQYF
TRBJ1-1	NA	TRBV5-1	CASKDRSTEAFF
TRBJ2-7	NA	TRBV27	CASSWSGGAYEQYF
TRBJ2-1	once	TRBV11-2	CASLGDFEQFF
TRBJ2-1	once	TRBV7-9	CASSLEGLAGEVKQFF
TRBJ2-7	NA	TRBV4-1	CASSHPGLAGGYEQYF
TRBJ2-2	NA	TRBV7-6	CASSLVGQGTGELFF
TRBJ2-2	NA	TRBV9	CASSPRLAGVTGELFF
TRBJ2-7	once	TRBV6-6	CASSYGSSGPYEQYF
TRBJ1-5	NA	TRBV5-1	CASSLSGQINQPQHF
TRBJ2-3	NA	TRBV6-1	CASSDGGSDTDTQYF
TRBJ2-5	NA	TRBV6-5	CASTTRRRETQYF
TRBJ2-2	NA	TRBV7-8	CASSLAGAENTGELFF
TRBJ2-1	NA	TRBV7-6	CASTLGSYNEQFF
TRBJ2-5	NA	TRBV10-3	CAISEGNLETQYF
TRBJ2-7	NA	TRBV11-2	CASRLPSRTPYEQYF
TRBJ2-7	NA	TRBV7-3	CASKAGHDSYEQYF
TRBJ2-1	NA	TRBV5-6	CASSFGIEQFF
TRBJ2-5	once	TRBV7-2	CASSLGTGAWETQYF
TRBJ1-1	NA	TRBV7-3	CASTLRGGDFTEAFF
TRBJ1-6	NA	TRBV7-9	CASSEATSYNSPLHF
TRBJ2-5	NA	TRBV6-6	CASSGSLEGWETQYF
TRBJ2-2	NA	TRBV4-1	CASSQASQDSGELFF
TRBJ2-5	once	TRBV5-1	CASSLGTDLSETQYF
TRBJ2-3	NA	TRBV6-4	CASSDSGTSGDTQYF
TRBJ2-7	NA	TRBV19	CASSLDRSYEQYF
TRBJ2-1	NA	TRBV9	CASSAGTPPYNEQFF
TRBJ1-3	NA	TRBV5-8	CASSLSFPGNTIYF
TRBJ1-1	NA	TRBV18	CASSPLDRMNTEAFF
TRBJ1-2	NA	TRBV9	CASSVVEAPRGFGYTF
TRBJ2-3	NA	TRBV14	CASSPGASTDTQYF
TRBJ2-7	medium-sized	TRBV6-5	CASSLEKGTFTYEQYF
TRBJ2-3	NA	TRBV5-6	CASSHETGTSTDTQYF
TRBJ1-1	NA	TRBV6-1	CASSILEAFF
TRBJ1-5	NA	TRBV11-3	CASSQRGGSKYQPQHF
TRBJ2-1	NA	TRBV7-8	CASSHRGAPYNEQFF
TRBJ1-6	NA	TRBV18	CASSPDRVFSPLHF
TRBJ1-5	NA	TRBV21-1	CASSRGVDGRPQPQHF
TRBJ2-6	few	TRBV6-1	CASSDKGSGANVLTF